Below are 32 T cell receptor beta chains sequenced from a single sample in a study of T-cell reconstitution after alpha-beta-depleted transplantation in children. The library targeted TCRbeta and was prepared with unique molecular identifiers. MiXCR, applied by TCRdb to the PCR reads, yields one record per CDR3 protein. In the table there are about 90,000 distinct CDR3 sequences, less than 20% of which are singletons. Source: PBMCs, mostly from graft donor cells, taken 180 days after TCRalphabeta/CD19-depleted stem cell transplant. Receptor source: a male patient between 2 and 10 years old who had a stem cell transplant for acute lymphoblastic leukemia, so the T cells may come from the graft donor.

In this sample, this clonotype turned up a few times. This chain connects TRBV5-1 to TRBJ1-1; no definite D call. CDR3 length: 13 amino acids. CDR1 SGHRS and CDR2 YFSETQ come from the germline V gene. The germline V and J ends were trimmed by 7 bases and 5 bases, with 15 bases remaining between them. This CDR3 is CASAEGRGTEAFF. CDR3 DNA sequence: TGCGCCAGCGCGGAGGGAAGAGGGACTGAAGCTTTCTTT.

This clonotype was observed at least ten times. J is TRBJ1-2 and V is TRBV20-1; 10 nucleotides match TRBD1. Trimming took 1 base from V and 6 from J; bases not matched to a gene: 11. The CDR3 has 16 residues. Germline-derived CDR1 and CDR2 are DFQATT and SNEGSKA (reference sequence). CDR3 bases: TGCAGTGCTAGAGGAGGACAGGGGGGCTTTACTGATGGCTACACCTTC. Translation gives CSARGGQGGFTDGYTF.

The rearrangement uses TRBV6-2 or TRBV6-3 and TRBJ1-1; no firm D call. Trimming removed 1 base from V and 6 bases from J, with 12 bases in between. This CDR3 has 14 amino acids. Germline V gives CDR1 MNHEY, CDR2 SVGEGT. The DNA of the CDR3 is TGTGCCAGCAGTTACTACCGCTCGAGGGCTGAAGCTTTCTTT. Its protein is CASSYYRSRAEAFF.

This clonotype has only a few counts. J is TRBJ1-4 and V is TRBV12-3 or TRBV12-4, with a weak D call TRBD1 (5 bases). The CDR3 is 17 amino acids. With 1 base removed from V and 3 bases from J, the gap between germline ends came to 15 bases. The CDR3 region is CASSLVRGVVANEKLFF. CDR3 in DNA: TGTGCCAGCAGTTTAGTACGGGGCGTAGTCGCTAATGAAAAACTGTTTTTT.

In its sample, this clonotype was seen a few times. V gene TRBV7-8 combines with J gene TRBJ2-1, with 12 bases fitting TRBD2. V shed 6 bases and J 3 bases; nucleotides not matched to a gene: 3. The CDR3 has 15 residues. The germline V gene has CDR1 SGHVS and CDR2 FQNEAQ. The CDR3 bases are TGTGCCAGCAGTCGGACTAGCGGGGTCTACAATGAGCAGTTCTTC. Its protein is CASSRTSGVYNEQFF.

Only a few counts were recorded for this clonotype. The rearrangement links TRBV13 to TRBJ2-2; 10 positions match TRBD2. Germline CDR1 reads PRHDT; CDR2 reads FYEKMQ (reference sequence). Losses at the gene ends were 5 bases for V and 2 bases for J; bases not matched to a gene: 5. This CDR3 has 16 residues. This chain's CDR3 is CASSGGLAANTGELFF. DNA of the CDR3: TGTGCCAGCAGCGGAGGACTAGCGGCTAACACCGGGGAGCTGTTTTTT. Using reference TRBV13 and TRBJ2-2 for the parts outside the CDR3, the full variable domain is AAGVIQSPRHLIKEKRETATLKCYPIPRHDTVYWYQQGPGQDPQFLISFYEKMQSDKGSIPDRFSAQQFSDYHSELNMSSLELGDSALYFCASSGGLAANTGELFFGEGSRLTVL.

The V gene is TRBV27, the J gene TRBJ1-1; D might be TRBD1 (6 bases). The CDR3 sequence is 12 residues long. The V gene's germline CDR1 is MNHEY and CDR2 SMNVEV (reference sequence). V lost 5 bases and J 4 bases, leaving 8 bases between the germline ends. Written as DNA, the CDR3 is TGTGCCAGCAGTGCCAGGGGCACTGAAGCTTTCTTT. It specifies CASSARGTEAFF.

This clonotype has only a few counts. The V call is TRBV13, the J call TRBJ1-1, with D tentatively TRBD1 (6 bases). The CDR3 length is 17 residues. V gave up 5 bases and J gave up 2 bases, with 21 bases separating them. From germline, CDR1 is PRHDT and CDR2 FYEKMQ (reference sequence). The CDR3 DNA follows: TGTGCCAGCAGCCATTTGACGCCACAGGGATACAACACTGAAGCTTTCTTT. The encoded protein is CASSHLTPQGYNTEAFF. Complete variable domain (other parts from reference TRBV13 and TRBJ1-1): AAGVIQSPRHLIKEKRETATLKCYPIPRHDTVYWYQQGPGQDPQFLISFYEKMQSDKGSIPDRFSAQQFSDYHSELNMSSLELGDSALYFCASSHLTPQGYNTEAFFGQGTRLTVV.

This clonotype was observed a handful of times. The DNA for the CDR3 is TGTGCCAGCAGCCCCCTTGGAGGGACTGAAGCTTTCTTT. This encodes CASSPLGGTEAFF. The chain couples TRBV3-1 to TRBJ1-1; D unresolved. The CDR3 contains 13 residues. Germline V gene lookup returns CDR1 LGHDT and CDR2 YNNKEL (reference sequence). V lost 4 bases and J lost 5, with 11 bases in between.

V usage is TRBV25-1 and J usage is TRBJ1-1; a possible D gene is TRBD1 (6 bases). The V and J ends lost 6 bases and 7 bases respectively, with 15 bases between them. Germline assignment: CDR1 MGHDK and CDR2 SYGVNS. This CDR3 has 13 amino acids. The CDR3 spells CASSKQGLNEAFF. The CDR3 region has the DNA TGTGCCAGCAGCAAACAGGGTCTGAATGAAGCTTTCTTT.

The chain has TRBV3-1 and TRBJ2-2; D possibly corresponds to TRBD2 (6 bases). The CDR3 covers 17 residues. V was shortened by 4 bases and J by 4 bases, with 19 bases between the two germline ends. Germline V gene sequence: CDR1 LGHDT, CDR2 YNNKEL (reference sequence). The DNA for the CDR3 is TGTGCCAGCAGCCCCCAGATTTGGGAGGTTGGCACCGGGGAGCTGTTTTTT. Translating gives CASSPQIWEVGTGELFF.

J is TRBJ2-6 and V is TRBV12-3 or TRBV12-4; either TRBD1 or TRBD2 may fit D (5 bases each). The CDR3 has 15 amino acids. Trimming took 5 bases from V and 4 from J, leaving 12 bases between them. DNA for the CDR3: TGTGCCAGCAGTCCCCGGGGCCAAGGGGCCAACGTCCTGACTTTC. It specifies CASSPRGQGANVLTF.

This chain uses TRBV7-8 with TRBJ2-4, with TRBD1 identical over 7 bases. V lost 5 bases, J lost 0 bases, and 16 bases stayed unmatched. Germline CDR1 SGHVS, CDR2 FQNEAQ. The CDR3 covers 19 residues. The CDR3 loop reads CASSANRLGQVLAKNIQYF. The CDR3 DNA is TGTGCCAGCAGCGCAAACCGGCTCGGACAGGTTCTAGCCAAAAACATTCAGTACTTC.

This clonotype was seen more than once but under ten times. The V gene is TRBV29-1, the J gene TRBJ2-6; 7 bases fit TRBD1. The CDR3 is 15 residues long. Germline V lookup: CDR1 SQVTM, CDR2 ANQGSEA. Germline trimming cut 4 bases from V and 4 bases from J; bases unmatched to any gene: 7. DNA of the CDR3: TGCAGCGTTGGAGCGACAGGGTCCGGGGCCAACGTCCTGACTTTC. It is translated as CSVGATGSGANVLTF.

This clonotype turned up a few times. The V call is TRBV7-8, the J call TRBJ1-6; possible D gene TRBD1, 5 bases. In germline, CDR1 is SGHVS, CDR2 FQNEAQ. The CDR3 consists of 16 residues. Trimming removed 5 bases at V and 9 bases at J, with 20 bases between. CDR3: CASSRGSLDLSSPLHF. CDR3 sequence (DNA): TGTGCCAGCAGCCGGGGGAGCCTCGATCTAAGTTCACCCCTCCACTTT.

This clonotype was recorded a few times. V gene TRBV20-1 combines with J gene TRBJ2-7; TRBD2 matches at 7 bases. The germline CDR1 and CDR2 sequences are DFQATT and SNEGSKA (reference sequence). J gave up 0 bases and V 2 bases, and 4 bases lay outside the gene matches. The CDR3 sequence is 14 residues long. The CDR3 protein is CSARSSGVSYEQYF. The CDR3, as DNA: TGCAGTGCTAGATCCAGCGGGGTCTCCTACGAGCAGTACTTC.

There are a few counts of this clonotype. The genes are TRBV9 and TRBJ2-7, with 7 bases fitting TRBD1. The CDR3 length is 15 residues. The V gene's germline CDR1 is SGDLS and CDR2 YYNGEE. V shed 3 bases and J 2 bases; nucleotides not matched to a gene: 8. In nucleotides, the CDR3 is TGTGCCAGCAGCGAGGGGACAGCCGGACCCTACGAGCAGTACTTC. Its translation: CASSEGTAGPYEQYF.

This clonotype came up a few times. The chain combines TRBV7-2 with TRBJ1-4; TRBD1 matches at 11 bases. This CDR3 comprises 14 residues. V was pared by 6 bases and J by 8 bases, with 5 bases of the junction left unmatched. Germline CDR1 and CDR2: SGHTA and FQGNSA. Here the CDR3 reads CASRGTGGREKLFF. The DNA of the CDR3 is TGTGCCAGCAGAGGGACAGGGGGACGAGAAAAACTGTTTTTT.

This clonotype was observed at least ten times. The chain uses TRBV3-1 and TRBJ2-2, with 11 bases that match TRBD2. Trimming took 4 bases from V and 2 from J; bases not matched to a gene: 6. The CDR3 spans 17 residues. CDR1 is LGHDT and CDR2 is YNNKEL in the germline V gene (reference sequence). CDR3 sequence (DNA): TGTGCCAGCAGCCCAGTAGCGGGGGGGAGCAACACCGGGGAGCTGTTTTTT. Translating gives CASSPVAGGSNTGELFF. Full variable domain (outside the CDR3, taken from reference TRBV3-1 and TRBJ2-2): DTAVSQTPKYLVTQMGNDKSIKCEQNLGHDTMYWYKQDSKKFLKIMFSYNNKELIINETVPNRFSPKSPDKAHLNLHINSLELGDSAVYFCASSPVAGGSNTGELFFGEGSRLTVL.

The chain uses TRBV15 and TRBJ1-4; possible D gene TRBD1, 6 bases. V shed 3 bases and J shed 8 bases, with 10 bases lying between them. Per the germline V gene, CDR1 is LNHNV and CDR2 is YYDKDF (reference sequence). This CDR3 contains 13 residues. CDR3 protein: CATSRGTNEKLFF. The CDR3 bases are TGTGCCACCAGCAGGGGGACAAACGAAAAACTGTTTTTT. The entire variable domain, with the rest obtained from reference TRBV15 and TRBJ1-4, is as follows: DAMVIQNPRYQVTQFGKPVTLSCSQTLNHNVMYWYQQKSSQAPKLLFHYYDKDFNNEADTPDNFQSRRPNTSFCFLDIRSPGLGDTAMYLCATSRGTNEKLFFGSGTQLSVL.

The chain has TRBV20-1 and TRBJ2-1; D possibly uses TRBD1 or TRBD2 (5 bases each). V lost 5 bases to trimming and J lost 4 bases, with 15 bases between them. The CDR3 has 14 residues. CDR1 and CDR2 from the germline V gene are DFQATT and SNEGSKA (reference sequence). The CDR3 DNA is TGCAGTGCTGCACAGATGGGGGTATACAATGAGCAGTTCTTC. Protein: CSAAQMGVYNEQFF.

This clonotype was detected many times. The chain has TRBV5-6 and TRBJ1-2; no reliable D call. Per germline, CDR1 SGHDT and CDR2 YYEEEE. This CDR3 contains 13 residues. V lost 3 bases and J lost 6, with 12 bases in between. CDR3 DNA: TGTGCCAGCAGCTACAGCCGCCGGGATGGCTACACCTTC. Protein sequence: CASSYSRRDGYTF.

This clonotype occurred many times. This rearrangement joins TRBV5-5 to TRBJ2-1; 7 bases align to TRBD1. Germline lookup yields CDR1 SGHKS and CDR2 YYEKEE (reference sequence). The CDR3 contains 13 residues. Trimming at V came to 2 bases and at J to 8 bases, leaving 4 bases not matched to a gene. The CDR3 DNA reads TGTGCCAGCAGCTTAGGGGGCGGCTATGAGCAGTTCTTC. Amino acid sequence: CASSLGGGYEQFF.

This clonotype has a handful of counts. CDR3 residues: CSVAQGAQTDTEAFF. In DNA form, the CDR3 reads TGCAGCGTTGCTCAGGGGGCGCAAACCGACACTGAAGCTTTCTTT. The chain carries TRBV29-1 and TRBJ1-1; the match to TRBD1 covers 8 bases. V lost 4 bases and J lost 3; bases outside the gene matches: 10. The germline V gene has CDR1 SQVTM and CDR2 ANQGSEA. The CDR3 consists of 15 residues.

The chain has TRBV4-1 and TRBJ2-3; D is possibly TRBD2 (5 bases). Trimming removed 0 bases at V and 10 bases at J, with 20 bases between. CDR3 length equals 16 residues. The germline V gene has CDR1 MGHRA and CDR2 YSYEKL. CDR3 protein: CASSQDVGRILVAQYF. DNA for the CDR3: TGCGCCAGCAGCCAAGATGTCGGCCGGATACTAGTCGCGCAGTATTTT.

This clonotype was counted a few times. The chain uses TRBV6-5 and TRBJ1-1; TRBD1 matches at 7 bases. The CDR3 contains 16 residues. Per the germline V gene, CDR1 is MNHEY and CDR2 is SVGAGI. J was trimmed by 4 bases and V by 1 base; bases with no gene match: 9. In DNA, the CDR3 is TGTGCCAGCAGTTACTTGCAACCACAGGGGAGCACTGAAGCTTTCTTT. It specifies CASSYLQPQGSTEAFF.

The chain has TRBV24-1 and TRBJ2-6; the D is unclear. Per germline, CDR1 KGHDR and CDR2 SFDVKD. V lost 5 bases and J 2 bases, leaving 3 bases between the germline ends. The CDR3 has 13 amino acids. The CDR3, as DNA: TGTGCCACCAGTGGGACTGGGGCCAACGTCCTGACTTTC. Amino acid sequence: CATSGTGANVLTF.

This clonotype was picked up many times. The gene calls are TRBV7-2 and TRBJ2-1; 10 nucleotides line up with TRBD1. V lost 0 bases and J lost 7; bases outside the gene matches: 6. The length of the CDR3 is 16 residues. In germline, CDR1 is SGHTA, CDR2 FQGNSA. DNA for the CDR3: TGTGCCAGCAGCTTAGCCGCGACAGGGGGCAGGAATGAGCAGTTCTTC. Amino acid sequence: CASSLAATGGRNEQFF.

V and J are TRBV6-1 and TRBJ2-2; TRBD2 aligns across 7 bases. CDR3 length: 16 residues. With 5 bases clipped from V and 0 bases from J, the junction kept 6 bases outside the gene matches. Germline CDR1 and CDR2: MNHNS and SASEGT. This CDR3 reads CASSRAGIPNTGELFF. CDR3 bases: TGTGCCAGCAGTCGAGCGGGGATACCGAACACCGGGGAGCTGTTTTTT.

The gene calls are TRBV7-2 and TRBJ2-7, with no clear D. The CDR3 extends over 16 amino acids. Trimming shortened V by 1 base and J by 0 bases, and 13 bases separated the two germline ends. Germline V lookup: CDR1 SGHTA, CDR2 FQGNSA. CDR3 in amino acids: CASSLGPAASSYEQYF. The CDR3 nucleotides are TGTGCCAGCAGCTTAGGCCCGGCTGCCAGCTCCTACGAGCAGTACTTC.

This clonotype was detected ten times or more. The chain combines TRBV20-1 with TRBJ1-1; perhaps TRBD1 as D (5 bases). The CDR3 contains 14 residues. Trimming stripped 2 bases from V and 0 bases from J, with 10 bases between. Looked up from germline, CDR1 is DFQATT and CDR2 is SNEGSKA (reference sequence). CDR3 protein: CSARYVRVNTEAFF. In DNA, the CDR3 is TGCAGTGCTAGATACGTCAGGGTGAACACTGAAGCTTTCTTT.

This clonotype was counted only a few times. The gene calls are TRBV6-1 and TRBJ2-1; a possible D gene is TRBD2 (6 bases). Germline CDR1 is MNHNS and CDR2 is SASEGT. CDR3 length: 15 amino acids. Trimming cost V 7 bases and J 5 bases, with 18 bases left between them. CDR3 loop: CASTRDLGGNNEQFF. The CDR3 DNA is TGTGCCAGCACCAGAGACCTAGGAGGGAACAATGAGCAGTTCTTC.